The present entry profiles one T cell receptor (beta chain) with its context. CDR3 length: 15 amino acids. The data stem from a study of blood T cell repertoires in COVID-19. In the original workflow: Estimated nucleated cell counts came from reference gene primer amplification. Method: immunoSEQ multiplex PCR; TCRdb's copy keeps in-frame clones and lacks some. V and J calls and clone size are as listed in that table; D and trimming were resolved from the DNA. Of about 130,000 clones in the sample, 92% were seen once. Sequencing input: peripheral blood. The gene calls are TRBV21-1 and TRBJ1-4; TRBD1 is the table's D call, not checked against the DNA. TRBV21-1 is a documented pseudogene. This TCR was sampled from a man aged 45 to 65 with COVID-19, enrolled during active disease. The DNA of the CDR3 is TGTGCCAGCAGCGGGTGGACACCTGGCAAGGAAAAACTGTTTTTT. It encodes CASSGWTPGKEKLFF.